This TCR beta chain came from a study of shared clonotypes between healthy human individuals. Study at large: A donor's plate count was three for CD4 naive and three for CD4 memory; CD8 naive had two and CD8 memory one.

About this clone: Its antigen is unidentified. Distinct nucleotide sequences in the sample also encode this CDR3.

Each sorted subset replicate got 200 ng genomic DNA, approximately 27,000 genomes. TCRdb keeps only in-frame clones here, not all; method: immunoSEQ multiplex PCR. The profile covers about 2.4 million clones, with 93% appearing a single time and roughly 0.39% taken by the ten largest. Study-level findings and limits: Sharing of clonotypes among donors was expected to vary with sequencing depth.

Losses at the gene ends were 3 bases for V and 3 bases for J; bases not matched to a gene: 4. Germline V gene sequence: CDR1 KGHSH, CDR2 LQKENI. This CDR3 contains 14 residues. Sequencing input: naive CD4+ T cells from PBMCs. Noted subset: CD45RA+ positively selected. The TCR comes from a man between 18 and 29 years old in good health. Some clones in this sample may be carry-over from other donors' samples. The V call is TRBV18, the J call TRBJ1-1, with 7 bases that match TRBD1. DNA of the CDR3: TGTGCCAGCTCACCTACCACAGGGGACACTGAAGCTTTCTTT. Protein product: CASSPTTGDTEAFF.